This T cell receptor (beta chain) is from a study of monozygotic twins with inflammatory bowel disease. For this clonotype: What it binds is unknown.

There were eight separate reactions per sample in which cDNA was made. Each CDR3 protein gets one entry in TCRdb, which reprocessed the 5' RACE reads and gives no DNA. The repertoire table contains around 220,000 distinct CDR3 sequences. Study-level points and caveats: For IBD patients, clonotypes shared with others were fewer than for healthy twins, especially with disease activity. Whether twins were concordant or discordant made no difference to repertoire similarity, possibly from limited power. Using the inverse Simpson index, IBD patients had lower TCRbeta diversity than healthy co-twins.

Germline V lookup: CDR1 ENHRY, CDR2 SYGVKD. This CDR3 is built from 13 residues. The receptor comes from a human donor with ulcerative colitis or Crohn's disease, or a healthy co-twin of an affected twin (not recorded which). The rearrangement links TRBV10-3 to TRBJ1-2. Sequenced input: blood. CDR3 in amino acids: CAISDRQRYGYTF.